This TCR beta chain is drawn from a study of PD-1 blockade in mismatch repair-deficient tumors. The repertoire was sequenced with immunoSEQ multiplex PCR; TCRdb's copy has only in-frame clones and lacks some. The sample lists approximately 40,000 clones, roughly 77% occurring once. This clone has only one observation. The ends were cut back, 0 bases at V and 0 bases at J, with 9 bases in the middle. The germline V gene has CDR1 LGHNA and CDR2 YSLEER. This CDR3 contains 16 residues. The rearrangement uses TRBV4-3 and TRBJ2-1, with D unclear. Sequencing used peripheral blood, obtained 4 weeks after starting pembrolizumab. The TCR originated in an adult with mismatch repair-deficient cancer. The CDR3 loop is CASSQEATSSYNEQFF. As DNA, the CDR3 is TGCGCCAGCAGCCAAGAAGCAACAAGCTCCTACAATGAGCAGTTCTTC.